These 2 T cell receptor beta chains were all obtained from the same sample, sequenced in a study of T-cell memory formation after mild COVID-19. TCRdb re-called the 5' RACE reads through MiXCR, storing one row per CDR3 protein. The sample holds 250,000 to 300,000 distinct CDR3 sequences, about 17% seen once. The specimen sequenced was PBMCs or a T cell subset sorted from them (not recorded which). All receptors derive from a man between 18 and 35 years old who had mild COVID-19 (a few samples of this study predate the infection). Cell type and time point are not known.

This chain links TRBV12-5 with TRBJ2-3; D is unclear. V gave up 2 bases and J gave up 0 bases, with 3 bases separating them. This CDR3 region has 13 residues. The V gene's germline CDR1 is LGHNT and CDR2 FRNRAP. The CDR3 protein is CASGLSSTDTQYF. Here the CDR3 DNA reads TGTGCTAGTGGTTTGTCAAGCACAGATACGCAGTATTTT.

The CDR3 sequence is CASSQDLGPSYEQYF. CDR3 DNA: TGTGCCAGCAGCCAAGATTTAGGCCCTTCCTACGAGCAGTACTTC. The gene calls are TRBV4-2 and TRBJ2-7; D remains ambiguous. This CDR3 is built from 15 residues. With 0 bases removed from V and 1 base from J, the gap between germline ends came to 10 bases. Germline CDR1 LGHNA, CDR2 YNFKEQ.